Listed here is a single T cell receptor (beta chain). Its target is unknown. The CDR3 is 17 residues long. The germline CDR1 and CDR2 sequences are SGHTA and FQGTGA. The V end lost 1 base, the J end lost 0 bases, and 10 bases lay between the germline ends. The data derive from a study of T cell responses to AZD1222 COVID-19 vaccine. General observations from the study: The study found vaccine-associated CD4 TCRs spanning spike, dominant at 160-218 and 743-854.

Method: immunoSEQ multiplex PCR; TCRdb's copy keeps in-frame clones and lacks some. Of roughly 130,000 clones listed, about nine tenths were seen once; the top ten hold approximately 1.4%. Here the sequenced sample was peripheral blood, taken on day 0 of AZD1222 vaccination. The chain carries TRBV7-3 and TRBJ2-6, with D unresolved. The clonotype was recovered from an adult in good health. The CDR3 bases are TGTGCCAGCAGCTTAAAGCCGGTAGGCTCTGGGGCCAACGTCCTGACTTTC. Translation gives CASSLKPVGSGANVLTF.